This is a list of T cell receptor beta chains from one sample in a study of Ad26.COV2.S vaccination and SARS-CoV-2 variants. This table comes from immunoSEQ multiplex PCR, and its TCRdb copy is limited to in-frame clones, with some not included. The sample records 380,000 or so clones, about 85% being singletons. Material: peripheral blood, obtained in a trial of Ad26.COV2.S vaccine versus placebo. These receptors all come from a person aged 18 to 65 who received the Ad26.COV2.S COVID-19 vaccine or a placebo. Both conserved end residues are part of each CDR3. A D gene is named only where the DNA matches it firmly. Clone size is stated in some rows and not others, as once, few, many or a class when expanded.

>TRBJ2-7|-|-|TRBV9
CASSANSQEQYF
TGTGCCAGCAGCGCCAACTCTCAGGAGCAGTACTTC
>TRBJ1-2|-|TRBD1|TRBV6-5
CASRDRGLYYGYTF
TGTGCCAGCAGAGACAGGGGGCTTTACTATGGCTACACCTTC
>TRBJ2-2|-|TRBD1|TRBV30
CAWRALGQGEAGELFF
TGTGCCTGGAGAGCCTTGGGACAGGGGGAAGCCGGGGAGCTGTTTTTT
>TRBJ1-5|-|-|TRBV6-1
CASSEGSQPQHF
TGTGCCAGCAGTGAAGGTTCTCAGCCCCAGCATTTT
>TRBJ2-1|-|-|TRBV20-1
CSARDNEQFF
TGCAGTGCTAGAGACAATGAGCAGTTCTTC
>TRBJ1-5|-|-|TRBV10-2
CASCEQAGQPQHF
TGCGCCAGCTGCGAGCAGGCCGGTCAGCCCCAGCATTTT
>TRBJ2-2|-|-|TRBV10-3
CAIRDRIGRVDTGELFF
TGTGCCATCAGGGACCGCATCGGTCGAGTCGACACCGGGGAGCTGTTTTTT
>TRBJ1-3|-|-|TRBV10-3
CAIGGDYSGNTIYF
TGTGCCATCGGCGGGGATTACTCTGGAAACACCATATATTTT
>TRBJ2-7|-|TRBD1|TRBV6-5
CASSRTGGIYEQYF
TGTGCCAGCAGTCGGACAGGGGGAATCTACGAGCAGTACTTC
>TRBJ1-5|-|TRBD1|TRBV4-3
CASSQAHQRQGYQPQHF
TGCGCCAGCAGCCAAGCGCACCAGCGACAGGGATATCAGCCCCAGCATTTT
>TRBJ1-3|-|-|TRBV7-2
CASSAAGGNTIYF
TGTGCCAGCAGCGCAGCAGGTGGAAACACCATATATTTT
>TRBJ2-2|once|TRBD1|TRBV3-1/TRBV3-2
CASSQGQGASGELFF
TGTGCCAGCAGCCAGGGACAGGGGGCTTCTGGGGAGCTGTTTTTT
>TRBJ1-2|-|-|TRBV3-1/TRBV3-2
CASSQDEPLYGYTF
TGTGCCAGCAGCCAAGATGAACCCCTCTATGGCTACACCTTC
>TRBJ2-1|-|TRBD2|TRBV4-3
CASSPLTSGGDEQFF
TGCGCCAGCAGCCCGCTCACTAGCGGAGGCGATGAGCAGTTCTTC
>TRBJ1-1|-|-|TRBV6-1
CASSALGGRTLMTEAFF
TGTGCCAGCAGTGCCCTGGGGGGGAGGACTTTAATGACTGAAGCTTTCTTT
>TRBJ1-2|-|TRBD1|TRBV19
CASSTYRGSAGYTF
TGTGCCAGTAGTACGTACAGGGGCTCTGCTGGCTACACCTTC
>TRBJ2-5|-|TRBD1|TRBV7-3
CASGTDQETQYF
TGTGCCAGTGGGACAGATCAAGAGACCCAGTACTTC
>TRBJ2-1|-|-|TRBV19
CASSIVRTNNEQFF
TGTGCCAGTAGTATAGTAAGGACGAACAATGAGCAGTTCTTC
>TRBJ2-7|-|TRBD2|TRBV4-2
CASSESRDYSYEQYF
TGTGCCAGCAGCGAATCCCGGGACTACTCCTACGAGCAGTACTTC
>TRBJ2-1|-|TRBD2|TRBV10-3
CAISQGASGGAGNEQFF
TGTGCCATCAGCCAAGGGGCTAGCGGGGGGGCCGGCAATGAGCAGTTCTTC
>TRBJ1-1|once|-|TRBV5-6
CASSLASAKAFF
TGTGCCAGCAGCTTGGCCTCCGCGAAAGCTTTCTTT
>TRBJ1-5|-|-|TRBV7-2
CASSPGGSVNQPQHF
TGTGCCAGCAGCCCTGGGGGGTCCGTCAATCAGCCCCAGCATTTT
>TRBJ1-3|-|-|TRBV7-3
CASSLPGQSGNTIYF
TGTGCCAGCAGCTTACCCGGACAGTCTGGAAACACCATATATTTT
>TRBJ2-7|-|-|TRBV12-3/TRBV12-4
CASSLASYEQYF
TGTGCCAGCAGTTTGGCGTCCTACGAGCAGTACTTC
>TRBJ1-1|-|TRBD1|TRBV6-5
CASVHDRGYTEAFF
TGTGCCAGCGTACATGACAGGGGATACACTGAAGCTTTCTTT
>TRBJ2-3|-|-|TRBV5-1
CASSSGTPGPDTQYF
TGCGCCAGCAGCTCGGGGACGCCCGGCCCAGATACGCAGTATTTT
>TRBJ1-5|-|-|TRBV5-4
CASSLGPLDQPQHF
TGTGCCAGCAGCTTAGGACCCTTGGATCAGCCCCAGCATTTT
>TRBJ1-2|-|-|TRBV3-1/TRBV3-2
CASSQMGDNYGYTF
TGTGCCAGCAGCCAAATGGGGGATAACTATGGCTACACCTTC
>TRBJ2-7|-|TRBD1|TRBV11-1
CASSYRQGRTYEQYF
TGTGCCAGCAGCTATAGACAGGGTAGGACCTACGAGCAGTACTTC
>TRBJ2-7|-|TRBD1|TRBV7-8
CASSNDRVSEQYF
TGTGCCAGCAGCAATGACAGGGTCAGCGAGCAGTACTTC
>TRBJ1-6|-|-|TRBV7-9
CASSPTALISPLHF
TGTGCCAGCAGCCCGACAGCCCTGATCTCACCCCTCCACTTT
>TRBJ2-5|-|-|TRBV7-9
CASASSLAERQETQYF
TGTGCCAGCGCTAGTTCCCTGGCAGAAAGACAAGAGACCCAGTACTTC
>TRBJ1-2|-|-|TRBV5-4
CASSLAQRNYGYTF
TGTGCCAGCAGCTTGGCCCAACGAAACTATGGCTACACCTTC
>TRBJ1-4|once|-|TRBV20-1
CSASNRVREKLFF
TGCAGTGCTAGTAACAGGGTTCGTGAAAAACTGTTTTTT
>TRBJ2-5|-|TRBD2|TRBV7-2
CASSSLGGRASIETQYF
TGTGCCAGCAGCTCCCTGGGTGGGAGGGCCAGCATAGAGACCCAGTACTTC
>TRBJ2-3|few|-|TRBV28
CASTMVAEGTDTQYF
TGTGCCAGCACCATGGTAGCCGAGGGCACAGATACGCAGTATTTT
>TRBJ2-2|-|-|TRBV23-1
CASSRPLNTGELFF
TGCGCCAGCAGTCGACCCCTTAACACCGGGGAGCTGTTTTTT
>TRBJ2-7|once|TRBD1|TRBV19
CASKGVRTGNYEQYF
TGTGCCAGTAAAGGGGTGAGGACAGGAAACTACGAGCAGTACTTC
>TRBJ2-3|-|-|TRBV5-5
CASSLAGMSTDTQYF
TGTGCCAGCAGCTTGGCCGGAATGAGCACAGATACGCAGTATTTT
>TRBJ2-7|-|-|TRBV7-9
CASSFLSYEQYF
TGTGCCAGCAGCTTCCTCTCCTACGAGCAGTACTTC
>TRBJ1-2|-|-|TRBV12-2
CASRLTGDRVRDGYTF
TGTGCAAGTCGCTTAACGGGGGACAGGGTAAGGGATGGCTACACCTTC
>TRBJ2-7|-|-|TRBV7-9
CASSLGVEQYF
TGTGCCAGCAGCTTGGGAGTCGAGCAGTACTTC
>TRBJ2-2|-|TRBD1|TRBV7-6
CASSSSPGDRGSVTGELFF
TGTGCCAGCAGCTCCTCACCCGGGGACAGGGGATCGGTCACCGGGGAGCTGTTTTTT
>TRBJ2-7|-|-|TRBV4-3
CASSPPQGLFEQYF
TGCGCCAGCAGCCCTCCACAGGGCCTCTTCGAGCAGTACTTC
>TRBJ2-7|once|-|TRBV6-2/TRBV6-3
CASNPTVGRYEQYF
TGTGCCAGCAACCCCACTGTTGGGAGGTACGAGCAGTACTTC
>TRBJ1-6|-|-|TRBV2
CASNPDIGHYNSPLHF
TGTGCCAGCAACCCGGACATTGGACACTATAATTCACCCCTCCACTTT
>TRBJ1-1|-|-|TRBV29-1
CSVVPGGGNTEAFF
TGCAGCGTTGTTCCGGGCGGGGGGAACACTGAAGCTTTCTTT
>TRBJ2-7|-|-|TRBV19
CASSLRGIIDEQYF
TGTGCCAGTAGTTTACGCGGCATCATCGACGAGCAGTACTTC
>TRBJ2-7|-|TRBD1|TRBV4-2
CASSQSPGQGNEQYF
TGTGCCAGCAGCCAATCACCGGGACAGGGAAACGAGCAGTACTTC
>TRBJ1-4|-|-|TRBV19
CASRRTRGTNEKLFF
TGTGCCAGTAGAAGGACGAGAGGGACTAATGAAAAACTGTTTTTT